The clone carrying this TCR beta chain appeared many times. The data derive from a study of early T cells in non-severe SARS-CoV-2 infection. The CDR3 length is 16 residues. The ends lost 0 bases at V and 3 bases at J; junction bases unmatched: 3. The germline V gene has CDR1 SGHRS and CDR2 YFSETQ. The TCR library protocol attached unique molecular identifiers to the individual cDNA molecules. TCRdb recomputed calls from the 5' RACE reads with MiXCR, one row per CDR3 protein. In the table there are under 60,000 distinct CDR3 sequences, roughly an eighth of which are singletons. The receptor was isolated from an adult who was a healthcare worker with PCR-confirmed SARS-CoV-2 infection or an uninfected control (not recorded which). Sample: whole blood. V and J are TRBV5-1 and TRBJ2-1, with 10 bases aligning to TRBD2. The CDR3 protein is CASSLGGLADYNEQFF. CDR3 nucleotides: TGCGCCAGCAGCTTGGGTGGACTAGCGGACTACAATGAGCAGTTCTTC. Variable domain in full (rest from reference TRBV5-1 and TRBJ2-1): KAGVTQTPRYLIKTRGQQVTLSCSPISGHRSVSWYQQTPGQGLQFLFEYFSETQRNKGNFPGRFSGRQFSNSRSEMNVSTLELGDSALYLCASSLGGLADYNEQFFGPGTRLTVL.